This T cell receptor beta chain derives from a study of shared clonotypes between healthy human individuals. As for this clone: The same CDR3 also results from other DNA sequences found in this sample.

The assay was immunoSEQ multiplex PCR, and TCRdb's table has in-frame clones only and misses some. The sample holds 2 million to 2.5 million clones; approximately 94% are singletons and the top ten take 0.1% to 0.15%. This CDR3 comprises 16 residues. Losses at the gene ends were 1 base for V and 4 bases for J; bases not matched to a gene: 4. Germline CDR1 SGHNT, CDR2 YYREEE (reference sequence). Division of CD4+ cells produced a CD45RA+ naive subset and a CD45RA-negative memory subset. The receptor comes from a man younger than 35 in good health. The J gene is TRBJ2-1, the V gene TRBV5-4; 11 bases are shared with TRBD2. Material: naive CD4+ T cells sorted from blood. The subset: CD45RA+ positively selected. The CDR3 DNA reads TGTGCCAGCAGCTTGAGCCTAGCGGGGGGTTACAATGAGCAGTTCTTC. It encodes CASSLSLAGGYNEQFF.